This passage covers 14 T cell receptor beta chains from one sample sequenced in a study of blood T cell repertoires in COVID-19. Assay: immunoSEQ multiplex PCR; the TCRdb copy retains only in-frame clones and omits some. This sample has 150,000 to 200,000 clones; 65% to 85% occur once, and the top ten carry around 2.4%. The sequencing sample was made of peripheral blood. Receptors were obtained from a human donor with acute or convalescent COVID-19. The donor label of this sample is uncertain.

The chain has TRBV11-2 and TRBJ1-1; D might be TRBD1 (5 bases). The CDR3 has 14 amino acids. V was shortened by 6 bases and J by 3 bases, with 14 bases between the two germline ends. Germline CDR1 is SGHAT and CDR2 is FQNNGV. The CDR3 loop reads CASRKGTLHTEAFF. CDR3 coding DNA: TGTGCCAGCAGGAAGGGGACTCTTCACACTGAAGCTTTCTTT.

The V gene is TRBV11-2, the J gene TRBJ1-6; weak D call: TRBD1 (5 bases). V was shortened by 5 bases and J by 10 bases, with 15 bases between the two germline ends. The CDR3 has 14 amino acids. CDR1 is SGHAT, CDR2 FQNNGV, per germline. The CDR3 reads CASSPVREESPLHF. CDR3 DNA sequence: TGTGCCAGCAGCCCTGTCAGGGAAGAATCACCCCTCCACTTT.

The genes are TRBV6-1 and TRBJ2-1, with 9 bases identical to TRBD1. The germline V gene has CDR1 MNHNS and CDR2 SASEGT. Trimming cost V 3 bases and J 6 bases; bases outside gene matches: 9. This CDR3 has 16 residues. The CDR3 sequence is CASSESRDRDVNEQFF. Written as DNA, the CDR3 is TGTGCCAGCAGTGAGTCGCGGGACAGGGACGTCAATGAGCAGTTCTTC.

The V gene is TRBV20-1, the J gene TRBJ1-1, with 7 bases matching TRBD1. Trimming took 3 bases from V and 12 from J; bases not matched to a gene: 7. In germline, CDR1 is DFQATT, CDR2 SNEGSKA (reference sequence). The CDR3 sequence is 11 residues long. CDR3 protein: CSASGQGVTFF. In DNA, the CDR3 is TGCAGTGCTAGTGGGCAGGGGGTAACTTTCTTT.

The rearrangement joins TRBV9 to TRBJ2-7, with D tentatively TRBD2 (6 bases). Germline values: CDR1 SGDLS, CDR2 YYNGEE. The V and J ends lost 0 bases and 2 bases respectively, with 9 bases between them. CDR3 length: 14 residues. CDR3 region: CASSVGTSTYEQYF. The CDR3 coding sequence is TGTGCCAGCAGCGTAGGAACTAGCACCTACGAGCAGTACTTC.

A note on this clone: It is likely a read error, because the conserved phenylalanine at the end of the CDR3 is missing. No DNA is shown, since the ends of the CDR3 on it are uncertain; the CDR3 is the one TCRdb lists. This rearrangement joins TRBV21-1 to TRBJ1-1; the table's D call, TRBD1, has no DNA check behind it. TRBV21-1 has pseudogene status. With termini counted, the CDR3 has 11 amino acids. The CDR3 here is CASSTPGQGVS.

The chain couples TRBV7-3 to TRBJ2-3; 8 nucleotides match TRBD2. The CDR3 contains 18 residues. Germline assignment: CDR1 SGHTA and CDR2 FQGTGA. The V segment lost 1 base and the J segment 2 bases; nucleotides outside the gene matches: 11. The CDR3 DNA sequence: TGTGCCAGCAGCTTAATCGGAAGCGGGGGAGGGGTCACAGATACGCAGTATTTT. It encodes CASSLIGSGGGVTDTQYF.

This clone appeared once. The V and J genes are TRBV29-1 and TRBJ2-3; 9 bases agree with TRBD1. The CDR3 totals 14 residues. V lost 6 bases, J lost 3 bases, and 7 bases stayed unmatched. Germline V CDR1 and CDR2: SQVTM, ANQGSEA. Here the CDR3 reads CSVDRGAETDTQYF. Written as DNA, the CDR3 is TGCAGCGTGGACAGGGGCGCGGAGACAGATACGCAGTATTTT.

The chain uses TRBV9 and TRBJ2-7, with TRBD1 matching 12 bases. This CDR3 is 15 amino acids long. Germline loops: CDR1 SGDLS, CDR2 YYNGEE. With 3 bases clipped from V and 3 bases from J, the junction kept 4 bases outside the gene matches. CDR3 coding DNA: TGTGCCAGCAGCGCCGGGACAGGGGGCTTCTACGAGCAGTACTTC. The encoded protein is CASSAGTGGFYEQYF.

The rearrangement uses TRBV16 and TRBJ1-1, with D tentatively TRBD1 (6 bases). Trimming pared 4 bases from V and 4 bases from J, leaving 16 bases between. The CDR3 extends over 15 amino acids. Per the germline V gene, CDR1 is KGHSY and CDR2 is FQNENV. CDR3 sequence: CASSPSWGHGTEAFF. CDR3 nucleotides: TGTGCCAGCAGCCCGTCCTGGGGACACGGCACTGAAGCTTTCTTT.

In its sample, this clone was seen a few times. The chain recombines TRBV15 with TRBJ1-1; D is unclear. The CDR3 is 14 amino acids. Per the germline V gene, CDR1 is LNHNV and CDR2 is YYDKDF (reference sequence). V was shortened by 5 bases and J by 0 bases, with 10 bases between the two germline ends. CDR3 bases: TGTGCCACCAGCCCTGGGCAGTTGAACACTGAAGCTTTCTTT. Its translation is CATSPGQLNTEAFF.

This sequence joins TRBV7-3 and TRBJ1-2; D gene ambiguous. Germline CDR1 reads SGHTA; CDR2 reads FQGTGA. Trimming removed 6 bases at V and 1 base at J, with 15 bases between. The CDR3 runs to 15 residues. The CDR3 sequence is CASRSPRILNYGYTF. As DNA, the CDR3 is TGTGCCAGCAGGTCCCCGAGGATTCTTAACTATGGCTACACCTTC.

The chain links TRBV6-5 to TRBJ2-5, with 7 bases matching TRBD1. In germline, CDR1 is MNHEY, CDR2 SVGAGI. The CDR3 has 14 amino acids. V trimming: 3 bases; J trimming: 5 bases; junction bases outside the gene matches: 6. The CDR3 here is CASSYDRAGETQYF. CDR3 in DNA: TGTGCCAGCAGTTATGACAGGGCAGGCGAGACCCAGTACTTC.

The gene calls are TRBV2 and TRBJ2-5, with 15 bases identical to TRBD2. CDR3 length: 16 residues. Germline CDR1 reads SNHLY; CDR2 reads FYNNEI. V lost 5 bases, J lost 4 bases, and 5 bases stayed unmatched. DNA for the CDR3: TGTGCCAGCAGTCCTGGACTAGCGGGGGGGATAGAGACCCAGTACTTC. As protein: CASSPGLAGGIETQYF.